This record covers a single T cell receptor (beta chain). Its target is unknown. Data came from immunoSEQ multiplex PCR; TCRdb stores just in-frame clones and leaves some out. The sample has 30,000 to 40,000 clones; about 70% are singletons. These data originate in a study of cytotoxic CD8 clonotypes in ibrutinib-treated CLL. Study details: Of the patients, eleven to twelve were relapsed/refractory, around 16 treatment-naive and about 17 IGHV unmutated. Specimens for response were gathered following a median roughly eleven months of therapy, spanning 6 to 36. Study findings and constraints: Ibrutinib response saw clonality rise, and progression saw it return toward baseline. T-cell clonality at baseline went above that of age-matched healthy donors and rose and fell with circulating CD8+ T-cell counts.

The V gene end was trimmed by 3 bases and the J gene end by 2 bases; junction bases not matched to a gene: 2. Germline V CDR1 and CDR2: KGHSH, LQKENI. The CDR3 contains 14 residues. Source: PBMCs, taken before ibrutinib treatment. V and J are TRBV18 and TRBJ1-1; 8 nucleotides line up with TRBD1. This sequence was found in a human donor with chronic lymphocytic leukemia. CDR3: CASSPGQVNTEAFF. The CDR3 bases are TGTGCCAGCTCACCGGGACAGGTTAACACTGAAGCTTTCTTT.